This TCR beta chain was obtained from a study of shared clonotypes between healthy human individuals. With 0 bases removed from V and 2 bases from J, the gap between germline ends came to 11 bases. The germline gives CDR1 SGHNT, CDR2 YYREEE (reference sequence). CDR3 length: 16 residues. The table came from immunoSEQ multiplex PCR; TCRdb's copy has only in-frame clones and leaves some out. The table shows a few million clones, with roughly nine tenths occurring only once. This receptor was obtained from a young man in good health. The sample consisted of naive CD4+ T cells sorted from blood. Indicated subset: CD45RA+ positively selected. The rearrangement uses TRBV5-4 and TRBJ2-2; possible D gene TRBD2, 6 bases. The CDR3 reads CASSLEGDLNTGELFF. CDR3 sequence (DNA): TGTGCCAGCAGCTTGGAAGGGGACTTAAACACCGGGGAGCTGTTTTTT.